A selection of T cell receptor beta chains follows, all from one sample in a study of identical twins. One entry per CDR3 protein, called by TCRdb with MiXCR from the 5' RACE reads. The sample consists of 400,000 to 500,000 distinct CDR3 sequences, less than 20% of them appearing once. Sequenced input: naive T cells sorted from blood. The receptor source for this set is a man aged 45-65 years in good health. CDR3s include the opening cysteine and the closing phenylalanine or tryptophan. The order of the fields is J gene, clone size, D gene, V gene, CDR3 length, CDR3 protein, CDR3 DNA. D genes are given only for firm matches. Clone size is shown for a subset of rows, as once, few, many or a class of expanded clone.

>TRBJ2-7|many|NA|TRBV4-2|17
CASSLRATGTSSYEQYF
TGTGCCAGCAGCCTGAGGGCCACCGGGACTTCCTCCTACGAGCAGTACTTC
>TRBJ2-1|few|NA|TRBV7-9|11
CASSLGTVQFF
TGTGCCAGCAGCTTAGGGACAGTACAGTTCTTC
>TRBJ2-5|few|TRBD2|TRBV4-3|15
CASSPGLAVQETQYF
TGCGCCAGCAGTCCGGGACTAGCGGTACAAGAGACCCAGTACTTC
>TRBJ1-5|many|TRBD1|TRBV5-5|18
CASSPGQGRGYSNQPQHF
TGTGCCAGCAGCCCGGGACAGGGAAGGGGGTATAGCAATCAGCCCCAGCATTTT
>TRBJ2-3|NA|NA|TRBV18|16
CASSPRGQALGDTQYF
TGTGCCAGCTCACCACGGGGCCAAGCACTTGGGGATACGCAGTATTTT
>TRBJ1-4|many|NA|TRBV11-2|21
CATFRGGSGARAFATNEKLFF
TGTGCCACCTTTAGGGGTGGGTCTGGGGCCCGTGCCTTTGCAACTAATGAAAAACTGTTTTTT
>TRBJ1-1|NA|NA|TRBV20-1|12
CSASPSGPEAFF
TGCAGTGCTAGTCCGTCAGGCCCTGAAGCTTTCTTT
>TRBJ1-1|many|NA|TRBV2|13
CASSVKGNTEAFF
TGTGCCAGCAGTGTGAAGGGGAACACTGAAGCTTTCTTT
>TRBJ2-2|many|TRBD2|TRBV7-8|17
CASSPSRTSGDTGELFF
TGTGCCAGCAGCCCTTCCCGGACTAGCGGAGACACCGGGGAGCTGTTTTTT
>TRBJ2-7|many|NA|TRBV5-6|15
CASSWGDSHSYEQYF
TGTGCCAGCAGCTGGGGGGACAGTCACTCCTACGAGCAGTACTTC
>TRBJ2-3|once|TRBD2|TRBV4-3|19
CASSQKNEGLANSTDTQYF
TGCGCCAGCAGCCAAAAAAACGAGGGACTAGCGAATAGCACAGATACGCAGTATTTT
>TRBJ1-2|few|TRBD1|TRBV29-1|13
CSVEVGGTGGYTF
TGCAGCGTTGAAGTAGGGGGGACAGGCGGCTACACCTTC
>TRBJ2-7|many|TRBD2|TRBV5-1|15
CASSLAGRREYEQYF
TGCGCCAGCAGCCTAGCGGGAAGGAGAGAATACGAGCAGTACTTC
>TRBJ2-7|few|TRBD1|TRBV10-3|13
CAISEGTVYEQYF
TGTGCCATCAGCGAGGGGACAGTCTACGAGCAGTACTTC
>TRBJ2-2|NA|TRBD2|TRBV7-8|17
CASSFIAGGAYTGELFF
TGTGCCAGCAGCTTCATAGCGGGGGGGGCTTACACCGGGGAGCTGTTTTTT
>TRBJ2-3|many|NA|TRBV5-1|13
CASSLAPTDTQYF
TGCGCCAGCAGCTTGGCTCCCACAGATACGCAGTATTTT
>TRBJ2-3|once|TRBD1|TRBV7-9|15
CASSRDRGLTDTQYF
TGTGCCAGCAGCCGCGACAGGGGTCTAACAGATACGCAGTATTTT
>TRBJ2-2|few|TRBD2|TRBV6-5|18
CASSLAGVAFANTGELFF
TGTGCCAGCAGTTTGGCGGGAGTAGCCTTCGCGAACACCGGGGAGCTGTTTTTT
>TRBJ1-2|many|NA|TRBV5-6|13
CASSLGRLYGYTF
TGTGCCAGCAGCTTGGGGCGGCTCTATGGCTACACCTTC
>TRBJ2-3|NA|NA|TRBV28|13
CASSLFSGRQQYF
TGTGCCAGCAGTTTATTCTCAGGTCGTCAGCAGTATTTT
>TRBJ2-2|many|NA|TRBV12-3/TRBV12-4|13
CASSQIATGELFF
TGTGCCAGCAGTCAGATCGCCACCGGGGAGCTGTTTTTT
>TRBJ2-7|NA|TRBD2|TRBV4-2|18
CASSLHQLVAAGGYEQYF
TGTGCCAGCAGCCTGCACCAACTAGTAGCGGCGGGAGGGTACGAGCAGTACTTC
>TRBJ2-3|NA|TRBD2|TRBV4-3|14
CASSQDIAGNTQYF
TGCGCCAGCAGCCAAGATATAGCGGGAAATACGCAGTATTTT
>TRBJ1-4|many|TRBD1|TRBV12-3/TRBV12-4|15
CASSLGQGASEKLFF
TGTGCCAGCAGTTTAGGGCAGGGGGCGAGTGAAAAACTGTTTTTT
>TRBJ2-7|NA|TRBD1|TRBV25-1|14
CASSALGTVNEQYF
TGTGCCAGCAGTGCCCTGGGGACAGTCAACGAGCAGTACTTC
>TRBJ2-5|NA|TRBD1|TRBV3-1|14
CASSPAGGSETQYF
TGTGCCAGCAGCCCGGCAGGGGGCTCGGAGACCCAGTACTTC
>TRBJ1-5|few|TRBD1|TRBV20-1|16
CSAEKPGGTVNQPQHF
TGCAGTGCCGAAAAACCGGGGGGGACAGTCAATCAGCCCCAGCATTTT
>TRBJ2-5|NA|TRBD2|TRBV7-2|13
CASSARRGETQYF
TGTGCCAGCAGTGCCAGGCGGGGGGAGACCCAGTACTTC
>TRBJ2-1|few|TRBD2|TRBV7-2|16
CASRRAYSGLENEQFF
TGTGCCAGCAGGAGAGCTTATTCGGGACTAGAGAATGAGCAGTTCTTC
>TRBJ2-1|NA|TRBD1|TRBV2|15
CASSDTDRVRNEQFF
TGTGCCAGCAGTGACACGGACAGGGTTCGGAATGAGCAGTTCTTC
>TRBJ1-2|many|NA|TRBV12-3/TRBV12-4|14
CASSFGQGHYGYTF
TGTGCCAGCAGTTTTGGGCAGGGGCACTATGGCTACACCTTC
>TRBJ2-7|many|NA|TRBV4-3|13
CASSQEFSYEQYF
TGCGCCAGCAGCCAAGAGTTCTCCTACGAGCAGTACTTC
>TRBJ2-7|few|NA|TRBV9|19
CASSVARYQRQGGPYEQYF
TGTGCCAGCAGCGTAGCTCGGTACCAGAGGCAGGGTGGCCCCTACGAGCAGTACTTC
>TRBJ2-2|many|TRBD2|TRBV5-1|17
CASSPGLAGVDTGELFF
TGCGCCAGCAGCCCGGGACTAGCGGGGGTGGACACCGGGGAGCTGTTTTTT
>TRBJ2-3|NA|NA|TRBV24-1|15
CATSETTSSPDTQYF
TGTGCCACCAGTGAGACGACTAGTTCGCCAGATACGCAGTATTTT
>TRBJ1-1|many|NA|TRBV18|14
CASSPSREYTEAFF
TGTGCCAGCTCACCAAGTAGGGAGTACACTGAAGCTTTCTTT
>TRBJ2-7|NA|TRBD1|TRBV20-1|14
CSADPGTGSYEQYF
TGCAGTGCTGACCCCGGGACAGGGTCCTACGAGCAGTACTTC
>TRBJ2-3|NA|NA|TRBV21-1|16
CAISFPGRGGTDTQYF
TGTGCCATCTCTTTCCCCGGCCGCGGGGGCACAGATACGCAGTATTTT
>TRBJ2-2|few|TRBD2|TRBV10-3|14
CAVQTSGSSGELFF
TGTGCCGTCCAGACTAGCGGGAGTTCCGGGGAGCTGTTTTTT
>TRBJ2-1|few|NA|TRBV20-1|15
CSARDLRGSYNEQFF
TGCAGTGCTAGAGATCTTAGGGGCTCCTACAATGAGCAGTTCTTC
>TRBJ2-7|NA|TRBD2|TRBV14|20
CASSQDFFPGFDGGFDEQYF
TGTGCCAGCAGCCAAGATTTTTTCCCGGGATTCGACGGGGGGTTTGACGAGCAGTACTTC
>TRBJ2-2|few|NA|TRBV6-1|15
CASSERSWNTGELFF
TGTGCCAGCAGTGAAAGGAGTTGGAACACCGGGGAGCTGTTTTTT
>TRBJ1-4|few|NA|TRBV27|14
CASSGAGMNEKLFF
TGTGCCAGCAGCGGGGCAGGGATGAATGAAAAACTGTTTTTT
>TRBJ2-7|few|TRBD2|TRBV20-1|15
CRVKLAGGLPYEQYF
TGCAGGGTTAAACTAGCGGGGGGGCTTCCTTACGAGCAGTACTTC
>TRBJ2-4|few|NA|TRBV29-1|17
CSVDITLLTLAKNIQYF
TGCAGCGTTGATATCACCCTTTTGACTCTAGCCAAAAACATTCAGTACTTC
>TRBJ2-3|many|NA|TRBV20-1|16
CSARDNRALSTDTQYF
TGCAGTGCTAGAGATAACAGGGCTCTCAGCACAGATACGCAGTATTTT
>TRBJ1-5|few|NA|TRBV4-2|15
CASSQGDLTNQPQHF
TGTGCCAGCAGCCAAGGTGACTTAACCAATCAGCCCCAGCATTTT
>TRBJ1-3|NA|TRBD1|TRBV6-2/TRBV6-3|19
CASRLGQGSTLTSGNTIYF
TGTGCCAGCAGGCTGGGACAGGGTTCCACTTTGACCTCTGGAAACACCATATATTTT
>TRBJ2-3|many|NA|TRBV6-5|16
CASSYWGGGGTDTQYF
TGTGCCAGCAGTTACTGGGGGGGAGGGGGGACAGATACGCAGTATTTT
>TRBJ2-7|few|TRBD1|TRBV12-3/TRBV12-4|15
CASSFGGQGGYEQYF
TGTGCCAGCAGTTTTGGGGGACAGGGAGGCTACGAGCAGTACTTC
>TRBJ2-1|NA|TRBD2|TRBV5-1|17
CASRETTGTSVENEQFF
TGCGCCAGCCGAGAAACGACCGGGACTAGCGTTGAGAATGAGCAGTTCTTC
>TRBJ2-3|NA|NA|TRBV5-5|16
CASSLPDGTATDTQYF
TGTGCCAGCAGCTTACCCGATGGGACGGCGACAGATACGCAGTATTTT
>TRBJ2-1|many|NA|TRBV7-2|13
CASSYYRAQEQFF
TGTGCCAGCAGCTATTACCGGGCCCAAGAGCAGTTCTTC
>TRBJ1-1|few|NA|TRBV27|15
CASSRRGGMNTEAFF
TGTGCCAGCAGTCGGCGGGGGGGTATGAACACTGAAGCTTTCTTT
>TRBJ2-5|few|TRBD2|TRBV20-1|14
CRGGRLSSQETQYF
TGCAGGGGCGGGAGGCTTTCCTCTCAAGAGACCCAGTACTTC